This is a list of T cell receptor beta chains from one sample in a study of post-analysis software for immune sequencing data. TCRdb used MiXCR to reprocess the PCR reads, holding one entry per CDR3 protein. The sample has 700,000 to 900,000 distinct CDR3 sequences, approximately 44% seen once. Sequenced sample: blood. The receptors here all came from a girl between 5 and 17 years old with multiple sclerosis. Both conserved end residues are part of each CDR3. D genes are given only for firm matches. Clone size is given for some rows only: seen once, a few or many times, or a class if the clone is expanded.

J | D | size | V | CDR3 | DNA
TRBJ2-1 | . | . | TRBV2 | CASSVQVGWDEQFF | TGTGCCAGCAGTGTTCAGGTTGGGTGGGATGAGCAGTTCTTC
TRBJ2-7 | TRBD1 | few | TRBV29-1 | CSVEGRGTHEQYF | TGCAGCGTTGAGGGCAGGGGGACCCACGAGCAGTACTTC
TRBJ1-2 | TRBD1 | few | TRBV28 | CASSTTGGLGYGYTF | TGTGCCAGCAGTACGACAGGGGGATTGGGCTATGGCTACACCTTC
TRBJ2-4 | . | few | TRBV29-1 | CSVIGKNIQYF | TGCAGCGTTATTGGAAAAAACATTCAGTACTTC
TRBJ1-1 | TRBD1 | . | TRBV10-3 | CAISGGGTDTEAFF | TGTGCCATCAGCGGGGGTGGGACAGACACTGAAGCTTTCTTT
TRBJ2-7 | . | . | TRBV29-1 | CSAETGPSYEQYF | TGCAGCGCCGAAACAGGGCCATCCTACGAGCAGTACTTC
TRBJ2-3 | . | . | TRBV20-1 | CSAWRGTTDTQYF | TGCAGTGCCTGGAGGGGGACTACAGATACGCAGTATTTT
TRBJ1-5 | . | few | TRBV15 | CATSRDRGQPQHF | TGTGCCACCAGCAGAGATCGCGGTCAGCCCCAGCATTTT
TRBJ2-5 | . | few | TRBV3-1 | CASSQANRRETQYF | TGTGCCAGCAGCCAAGCTAATCGGCGGGAGACCCAGTACTTC
TRBJ2-7 | . | . | TRBV5-1 | CASSLVDNTYEQYF | TGCGCCAGCAGCTTGGTCGATAACACCTACGAGCAGTACTTC
TRBJ2-5 | . | . | TRBV7-9 | CASSPGTDQETQYF | TGTGCCAGCAGCCCTGGGACGGATCAAGAGACCCAGTACTTC
TRBJ2-5 | TRBD1 | . | TRBV5-1 | CASSSDRVGTQYF | TGCGCCAGCAGCTCGGACAGGGTCGGGACCCAGTACTTC
TRBJ1-6 | . | few | TRBV27 | CASSFGRADSPLHF | TGTGCCAGCAGTTTCGGCAGGGCAGATTCACCCCTCCACTTT
TRBJ1-6 | . | . | TRBV6-6 | CVSSSQGPRGSPLHF | TGTGTCAGCAGTTCGCAGGGACCGCGGGGTTCACCCCTCCACTTT
TRBJ2-5 | . | . | TRBV9 | CASSVDGSGLLETQYF | TGTGCCAGCAGCGTAGATGGTAGTGGTTTATTAGAGACCCAGTACTTC
TRBJ1-5 | . | once | TRBV6-2/TRBV6-3 | CASSYPGEQPQHF | TGTGCCAGCAGTTACCCAGGGGAGCAGCCCCAGCATTTT
TRBJ2-7 | . | few | TRBV28 | CASRRGQQYF | TGTGCCAGCCGTAGGGGTCAGCAGTACTTC
TRBJ1-2 | . | many | TRBV12-3/TRBV12-4 | CASSLSGYYGYTF | TGTGCCAGCAGTTTATCTGGCTACTATGGCTACACCTTC
TRBJ2-4 | TRBD1 | . | TRBV13 | CASSPGTGENIQYF | TGTGCCAGCAGCCCCGGGACAGGGGAAAACATTCAGTACTTC
TRBJ1-6 | . | . | TRBV12-3/TRBV12-4 | CASRRTVNNSPLHF | TGTGCCAGCAGGCGGACGGTGAATAATTCACCCCTCCACTTT
TRBJ1-5 | . | . | TRBV7-8 | CASSLVAPPQHF | TGTGCCAGCAGCTTAGTGGCTCCGCCCCAGCATTTT
TRBJ2-3 | TRBD2 | . | TRBV4-2 | CASSTGLAGGEDTQYF | TGTGCCAGCAGCACGGGACTAGCGGGAGGGGAAGATACGCAGTATTTT
TRBJ2-3 | . | few | TRBV5-1 | CASSRVLGTDTQYF | TGTGCCAGCAGCAGGGTCCTTGGCACAGATACGCAGTATTTT
TRBJ2-3 | . | . | TRBV12-5 | CASGFRGDTQYF | TGTGCTAGTGGTTTCCGAGGAGATACGCAGTATTTT
TRBJ1-2 | . | few | TRBV15 | CATSKDRPSVLYGYTF | TGTGCCACCAGCAAAGATCGGCCCTCTGTTCTCTATGGCTACACCTTC
TRBJ2-5 | . | few | TRBV20-1 | CSAVPGGSFQETQYF | TGCAGTGCGGTCCCTGGCGGTTCTTTCCAAGAGACCCAGTACTTC
TRBJ1-5 | . | . | TRBV27 | CASSYDRYSNQPQHF | TGTGCCAGCAGTTACGACAGGTATAGCAATCAGCCCCAGCATTTT
TRBJ2-7 | . | . | TRBV18 | CASSPPRGDEQYF | TGTGCCAGCTCCCCTCCCCGTGGGGACGAGCAGTACTTC
TRBJ2-3 | . | . | TRBV7-2 | CASSSRGATDTQYF | TGTGCCAGCAGCTCCCGGGGGGCCACAGATACGCAGTATTTT
TRBJ1-4 | TRBD1 | once | TRBV5-1 | CASSVGQALSEKLFF | TGCGCCAGCAGTGTGGGACAGGCCCTCTCAGAGAAACTGTTTTTT
TRBJ2-3 | . | . | TRBV4-3 | CASSRGPYKAGSTDTQYF | TGCGCCAGCAGCCGCGGACCGTACAAGGCAGGAAGCACAGATACGCAGTATTTT
TRBJ2-5 | . | . | TRBV7-8 | CASSEGPVIQETQYF | TGTGCCAGCAGCGAGGGCCCAGTAATCCAAGAGACCCAGTACTTC
TRBJ2-7 | . | . | TRBV7-9 | CASSLGSGMIHEQYF | TGTGCCAGCAGCTTAGGATCCGGGATGATCCACGAGCAGTACTTC
TRBJ2-7 | TRBD2 | . | TRBV7-6 | CASSSVAGGPEQYF | TGTGCCAGCAGCTCAGTAGCGGGAGGGCCCGAGCAGTACTTC
TRBJ1-1 | TRBD1 | . | TRBV28 | CASSSRTGRNTEAFF | TGTGCCAGCAGTTCCCGGACAGGGAGGAACACTGAAGCTTTCTTT
TRBJ1-1 | . | . | TRBV3-1 | CASSQGRNLGGTEAFF | TGTGCCAGCAGCCAAGGGAGAAATCTGGGTGGCACTGAAGCTTTCTTT
TRBJ2-7 | . | few | TRBV29-1 | CSVGRTQNSYEQYF | TGCAGCGTTGGGCGGACACAGAATTCCTACGAGCAGTACTTC
TRBJ2-7 | . | . | TRBV6-2/TRBV6-3 | CASRGSRQEGYEQYF | TGTGCCAGCAGGGGATCGCGACAGGAAGGCTACGAGCAGTACTTC
TRBJ2-7 | TRBD2 | . | TRBV11-1 | CASSPDSGISTDTQYF | TGTGCCAGCAGCCCTGATAGCGGGATAAGCACAGATACGCAGTACTTC
TRBJ1-5 | . | . | TRBV12-3/TRBV12-4 | CASSWGGDPWNQPQHF | TGTGCCAGCTCCTGGGGGGGGGACCCCTGGAATCAGCCCCAGCATTTT
TRBJ2-1 | . | once | TRBV7-2 | CASSLVGGSYNGQFF | TGTGCCAGCAGCTTAGTCGGTGGCTCCTACAACGGGCAGTTCTTC
TRBJ2-7 | . | many | TRBV12-3/TRBV12-4 | CASSLGESSYEQYF | TGTGCCAGCAGTTTAGGGGAAAGCTCCTACGAGCAGTACTTC
TRBJ2-5 | . | . | TRBV7-8 | CASSSGDRDLQETQYF | TGTGCCAGCAGCTCAGGAGACAGAGACCTACAAGAGACCCAGTACTTC
TRBJ1-1 | . | few | TRBV29-1 | CSVDPGQNTEAFF | TGCAGCGTTGATCCGGGACAGAACACTGAAGCTTTCTTT
TRBJ1-2 | . | few | TRBV29-1 | CSVGIGFAIGYTF | TGCAGCGTTGGTATAGGGTTCGCTATTGGCTACACCTTC
TRBJ1-2 | . | . | TRBV5-1 | CASSEKGQNYGYTF | TGCGCCAGCAGCGAAAAGGGACAAAACTATGGCTACACCTTC